A selection of T cell receptor beta chains follows, all from one sample in a study of tumor and adjacent non-tumor tissue in lung cancer. Using its own MiXCR run on the multiplex PCR reads, TCRdb lists one record per CDR3 protein. Of over 60,000 distinct CDR3 sequences in the sample, around 85% are singletons; the top ten hold approximately 12%. The source material was lung tumor tissue. These receptor sequences come from a woman aged 45 to 65 with non-small cell lung cancer. The CDR3 runs from the conserved cysteine through the conserved F or W. A D gene is named only where the DNA matches it firmly. Not every row has a clone size; where given, it reads once, few, many or a size class.

d_gene: NA
j_gene: TRBJ1-3
v_gene: TRBV4-1
abundance: NA
CDR3nt: TGTGCCAGCAGCCCATGGGTCGGAAACACCATATATTTT
CDR3aa: CASSPWVGNTIYF

d_gene: NA
j_gene: TRBJ2-5
v_gene: TRBV10-3
abundance: NA
CDR3nt: TGTGCCATCAGTCCTAGGTGGGCCTGCAGGGGTGAGACCCAGTACTTC
CDR3aa: CAISPRWACRGETQYF

d_gene: NA
j_gene: TRBJ2-3
v_gene: TRBV6-6
abundance: NA
CDR3nt: TGTACCAGCAGTGCGGGTTATTTAAATACGCAGTATTTT
CDR3aa: CTSSAGYLNTQYF

d_gene: NA
j_gene: TRBJ2-1
v_gene: TRBV28
abundance: NA
CDR3nt: TGTGCCAGCAGTCCCCTCAGGATAGTGGGAGTTGAGCAGTTCTTC
CDR3aa: CASSPLRIVGVEQFF

d_gene: NA
j_gene: TRBJ2-1
v_gene: TRBV4-3
abundance: NA
CDR3nt: TGTGCCAGCAGCCAAGACAGGTGGCTAAGGAATGAGCAGTTCTTC
CDR3aa: CASSQDRWLRNEQFF

d_gene: NA
j_gene: TRBJ2-1
v_gene: TRBV20-1
abundance: NA
CDR3nt: TGCACTGCTAGTGTTACAGGGCTCCTCTACAATGAGCAGTTCTTC
CDR3aa: CTASVTGLLYNEQFF

d_gene: NA
j_gene: TRBJ1-2
v_gene: TRBV29-1
abundance: NA
CDR3nt: TGCAGCGCCCACGGACGGGGCGTTGGCTACACCTTC
CDR3aa: CSAHGRGVGYTF

d_gene: TRBD1
j_gene: TRBJ2-7
v_gene: TRBV12-3/TRBV12-4
abundance: NA
CDR3nt: TGTACCAGCAATTTACAACAGGGGCTCCACGAGCAGTACTTC
CDR3aa: CTSNLQQGLHEQYF

d_gene: TRBD2
j_gene: TRBJ2-3
v_gene: TRBV20-1
abundance: NA
CDR3nt: TGCAGTGCTAGAGGCCGGTCTAGCGGGGTTACCAGAGATACGCAGTATTTT
CDR3aa: CSARGRSSGVTRDTQYF

d_gene: TRBD2
j_gene: TRBJ2-3
v_gene: TRBV20-1
abundance: NA
CDR3nt: TGCTGTGCTAGAGATTTAGCGGGCCATGCAGATACGCACTATTTT
CDR3aa: CCARDLAGHADTHYF

d_gene: TRBD2
j_gene: TRBJ2-2
v_gene: TRBV6-1
abundance: once
CDR3nt: TGTGCCAGCAGTGAACTAGCGGGAGATGTCTGGGCCGAGGAGCTGTTTTTT
CDR3aa: CASSELAGDVWAEELFF

d_gene: TRBD2
j_gene: TRBJ2-1
v_gene: TRBV20-1
abundance: once
CDR3nt: TGTAGTGCTAGAGAAGGACTAGCGGCCTACCATGAGCAATTCTTC
CDR3aa: CSAREGLAAYHEQFF

d_gene: NA
j_gene: TRBJ2-5
v_gene: TRBV6-1
abundance: few
CDR3nt: TGTGCTAGCAGCAGAAGTCGGATCCAGTACTTC
CDR3aa: CASSRSRIQYF

d_gene: NA
j_gene: TRBJ1-3
v_gene: TRBV4-1
abundance: NA
CDR3nt: TGCGACGGCAGTCAAAGGGGGGGTACCTCTGGAAACACCATATATTTT
CDR3aa: CDGSQRGGTSGNTIYF

d_gene: TRBD2
j_gene: TRBJ2-1
v_gene: TRBV20-1
abundance: few
CDR3nt: TGCAGTGCAAGTAGCGGGAGTCACAATGAGCAATTCTTC
CDR3aa: CSASSGSHNEQFF

d_gene: TRBD1
j_gene: TRBJ2-7
v_gene: TRBV10-3
abundance: NA
CDR3nt: TGTGCCATCAGTCCTAGGACAGGGAACTCCTACGAGCAGTACTTC
CDR3aa: CAISPRTGNSYEQYF

d_gene: NA
j_gene: TRBJ2-3
v_gene: TRBV29-1
abundance: few
CDR3nt: TGTAGCGTTAGGGTGGCAGACACTGATACGCAGTATTTT
CDR3aa: CSVRVADTDTQYF

d_gene: TRBD2
j_gene: TRBJ2-7
v_gene: TRBV5-1
abundance: NA
CDR3nt: TGCACCAGCAGCCCAGGCCTGACTAGCGGGAGTTCCGAGCAGTACTTC
CDR3aa: CTSSPGLTSGSSEQYF

d_gene: NA
j_gene: TRBJ2-3
v_gene: TRBV29-1
abundance: NA
CDR3nt: TGCAACCATACGACAAGCACAGATACGCAGTATTTT
CDR3aa: CNHTTSTDTQYF

d_gene: TRBD2
j_gene: TRBJ2-7
v_gene: TRBV7-9
abundance: NA
CDR3nt: TGTGCCAGCAGCAGCGGGAGTCGGTACGAGCAGTACTTC
CDR3aa: CASSSGSRYEQYF

d_gene: NA
j_gene: TRBJ1-5
v_gene: TRBV11-2
abundance: NA
CDR3nt: TGTGCCAGCAGCCTGCGACTCGTTCAGCCCAAGCATTTT
CDR3aa: CASSLRLVQPKHF

d_gene: NA
j_gene: TRBJ2-7
v_gene: TRBV11-2
abundance: NA
CDR3nt: TGTGCCATCAGCTTACCGAGTGGGATGTACGAGCAGTACTTC
CDR3aa: CAISLPSGMYEQYF

d_gene: NA
j_gene: TRBJ1-1
v_gene: TRBV20-1
abundance: NA
CDR3nt: TGCAGTGCTACCCGGATAGCGAACACTGAAGTTTTCTTT
CDR3aa: CSATRIANTEVFF

d_gene: NA
j_gene: TRBJ1-2
v_gene: TRBV20-1
abundance: once
CDR3nt: TGCAATGCTAGAGTTCAAGCTAACTATGGCTACATCTTC
CDR3aa: CNARVQANYGYIF

d_gene: NA
j_gene: TRBJ2-4
v_gene: TRBV20-1
abundance: few
CDR3nt: TGCAGTGCTAGAGTCCTAAGTGACAGCATTCAGTACTTC
CDR3aa: CSARVLSDSIQYF

d_gene: NA
j_gene: TRBJ1-1
v_gene: TRBV28
abundance: NA
CDR3nt: TGTGTCAGCAGTCGGGAGGGGAGCACTGAAGCTTTCTTT
CDR3aa: CVSSREGSTEAFF

d_gene: NA
j_gene: TRBJ2-2
v_gene: TRBV12-3/TRBV12-4
abundance: NA
CDR3nt: TGTACCAGCAGTTTTACTAGGTGGGAGCTGTTTTTT
CDR3aa: CTSSFTRWELFF

d_gene: TRBD1
j_gene: TRBJ2-2
v_gene: TRBV20-1
abundance: NA
CDR3nt: TGCAGTGCTAGAGAAGATTCTTTCGGACAGGCCTTCGGTGGGGAGCTGTTTTTT
CDR3aa: CSAREDSFGQAFGGELFF

d_gene: TRBD2
j_gene: TRBJ2-7
v_gene: TRBV20-1
abundance: many
CDR3nt: TGCAGTGCCCGGGGGGAGCGGAACTCCTACGAGCAGTACTTC
CDR3aa: CSARGERNSYEQYF

d_gene: NA
j_gene: TRBJ2-1
v_gene: TRBV11-2
abundance: NA
CDR3nt: TGTGCCAGCAGCTTTACAGCAGGAGGAAACAATGAGCAGTTCTTC
CDR3aa: CASSFTAGGNNEQFF

d_gene: TRBD2
j_gene: TRBJ2-7
v_gene: TRBV11-2
abundance: NA
CDR3nt: TGTGCCACCAGCCCTTGGTCTAGCGGTTCCTACGTGCAGTACTTC
CDR3aa: CATSPWSSGSYVQYF

d_gene: TRBD1
j_gene: TRBJ2-1
v_gene: TRBV4-3
abundance: NA
CDR3nt: TGCGCCAGCAACCAAGACAGGGGGCCAAGGAATGAGCAGTTCTTC
CDR3aa: CASNQDRGPRNEQFF

d_gene: NA
j_gene: TRBJ2-4
v_gene: TRBV6-1
abundance: few
CDR3nt: TGTGCCAGCAATGAAGGGTCTGAACAGATAAACATTCAGTACTTC
CDR3aa: CASNEGSEQINIQYF

d_gene: NA
j_gene: TRBJ1-2
v_gene: TRBV6-5
abundance: once
CDR3nt: TGTGTCAGCAACCGGGGGACCTTCCATGACCATGGCTACACCTTC
CDR3aa: CVSNRGTFHDHGYTF

d_gene: TRBD1
j_gene: TRBJ1-1
v_gene: TRBV10-2
abundance: once
CDR3nt: TGCGCCAACAGTACAGGGGGGAACACTGAAGCTTTCTTT
CDR3aa: CANSTGGNTEAFF

d_gene: TRBD2
j_gene: TRBJ2-5
v_gene: TRBV28
abundance: NA
CDR3nt: TGTACCAGTAAGCTAGCGGGAGACACCAAGAGGACACGGTACTTC
CDR3aa: CTSKLAGDTKRTRYF

d_gene: TRBD1
j_gene: TRBJ1-4
v_gene: TRBV7-9
abundance: NA
CDR3nt: TGTACCAGCAGCTTAAGACAGGGGCCTAATGAAAGACTGTTTTTT
CDR3aa: CTSSLRQGPNERLFF

d_gene: NA
j_gene: TRBJ2-6
v_gene: TRBV4-3
abundance: NA
CDR3nt: TGCGCCAGCAACCAAGACGCAGGTTTATCTGGGGCCAAAGTCCTGACTTTC
CDR3aa: CASNQDAGLSGAKVLTF

d_gene: NA
j_gene: TRBJ2-2
v_gene: TRBV20-1
abundance: NA
CDR3nt: TGTAGTGCCACGGTTAGGGGACACCAGAACACCGGGGAGATGTTTTTT
CDR3aa: CSATVRGHQNTGEMFF

d_gene: TRBD1
j_gene: TRBJ2-1
v_gene: TRBV4-1
abundance: NA
CDR3nt: TGCGCCAGCAGCCAGGGACAGGAGACGCGTGAACGGTTCTTC
CDR3aa: CASSQGQETRERFF

d_gene: NA
j_gene: TRBJ2-7
v_gene: TRBV19
abundance: many
CDR3nt: TGTGCCAGTAGCGGGAGTGGGTACGAGCAGTACTTC
CDR3aa: CASSGSGYEQYF

d_gene: TRBD1
j_gene: TRBJ1-5
v_gene: TRBV4-1
abundance: NA
CDR3nt: TGCGCCAGGAGCGCCCGACAGGGGGACGGCAATCAGTCCCAGCATTTT
CDR3aa: CARSARQGDGNQSQHF

d_gene: NA
j_gene: TRBJ2-2
v_gene: TRBV12-3/TRBV12-4
abundance: NA
CDR3nt: TGTGCCGCTCCCGGGGGAAACGCCAGGGAGCTGTTTTTT
CDR3aa: CAAPGGNARELFF

d_gene: NA
j_gene: TRBJ1-1
v_gene: TRBV6-1
abundance: NA
CDR3nt: TGTACCACCAGGAATTACACTGAAGCTTTCTTT
CDR3aa: CTTRNYTEAFF

d_gene: NA
j_gene: TRBJ2-5
v_gene: TRBV4-2
abundance: medium-sized
CDR3nt: TGTGCCAGCAGCCAGGCCCACGGGGGCCACCAAGAGACCCAGTACTTC
CDR3aa: CASSQAHGGHQETQYF